The 11 T cell receptor beta chains presented below share a single source sample, sequenced in a study of blood T cells in healthy people across ages. A sample-barcoded 5' primer and a J-beta primer mix were used in a second PCR of roughly 7 to 12 cycles. MiXCR, applied by TCRdb to the 5' RACE reads, yields one record per CDR3 protein. The repertoire holds around 800,000 distinct CDR3 sequences, with approximately 67% as singletons. The sequenced sample was blood. The receptors originated from a young man in good health.

The sample holds one count of this clonotype. The chain combines TRBV29-1 with TRBJ2-5; 8 bases map to TRBD1. Per the germline V gene, CDR1 is SQVTM and CDR2 is ANQGSEA. Germline trimming cut 4 bases from V and 4 bases from J; bases unmatched to any gene: 8. The CDR3 contains 14 residues. The CDR3 sequence is CSVAAGGSAETQYF. The DNA of the CDR3 is TGCAGCGTTGCTGCAGGGGGCAGCGCAGAGACCCAGTACTTC.

The genes are TRBV15 and TRBJ2-7; the match to TRBD1 covers 9 bases. CDR3 length equals 15 residues. After removal of 3 bases from V and 3 bases from J, the junction contained 6 bases not matched to a gene. Germline V CDR1 and CDR2: LNHNV, YYDKDF (reference sequence). The DNA of the CDR3 is TGTGCCACCAGCAGCCGGACAGGGGAGAACTACGAGCAGTACTTC. Translation gives CATSSRTGENYEQYF.

This clonotype was detected only once. V gene TRBV20-1 combines with J gene TRBJ2-5; 7 positions agree with TRBD1. The CDR3 runs 14 residues. In germline, CDR1 is DFQATT, CDR2 SNEGSKA (reference sequence). V lost 5 bases and J lost 5; bases outside the gene matches: 11. CDR3 loop: CSADRESELETQYF. CDR3 nucleotides: TGCAGTGCTGACAGGGAAAGTGAGCTGGAGACCCAGTACTTC.

The chain couples TRBV7-2 to TRBJ2-2; 11 nucleotides align to TRBD1. The CDR3 covers 15 residues. V was clipped by 1 base and J by 6 bases; unmatched bases: 1. Germline V gene data show CDR1 as SGHTA and CDR2 as FQGNSA. The CDR3 here is CASSLGGQGAGELFF. The CDR3, as DNA: TGTGCCAGCAGCTTAGGGGGACAGGGGGCCGGGGAGCTGTTTTTT.

This clonotype was observed a single time. This sequence joins TRBV25-1 and TRBJ1-4, with no clear D. The CDR3 spans 16 residues. Germline values: CDR1 MGHDK, CDR2 SYGVNS. The V and J ends lost 3 bases and 5 bases respectively, with 16 bases between them. CDR3 coding DNA: TGTGCCAGCAGTGAGGTGTTCCGGGAGGCCAATGAAAAACTGTTTTTT. It is translated as CASSEVFREANEKLFF.

The chain joins TRBV7-2 to TRBJ2-7, with D perhaps given as TRBD1 or TRBD2 (5 bases each). Trimming shortened V by 4 bases and J by 4 bases, and 14 bases separated the two germline ends. Germline V gene sequence: CDR1 SGHTA, CDR2 FQGNSA. The CDR3 consists of 14 residues. Here the CDR3 DNA reads TGTGCCAGCAGCTCTACGGGACCTCTTTACGAGCAGTACTTC. This translates into CASSSTGPLYEQYF. The entire variable domain, with the rest obtained from reference TRBV7-2 and TRBJ2-7, is as follows: GAGVSQSPSNKVTEKGKDVELRCDPISGHTALYWYRQSLGQGLEFLIYFQGNSAPDKSGLPSDRFSAERTGGSVSTLTIQRTQQEDSAVYLCASSSTGPLYEQYFGPGTRLTVT.

The chain is built from TRBV3-1 and TRBJ2-1; D call uncertain. The CDR3 consists of 11 residues. Germline V gives CDR1 LGHDT, CDR2 YNNKEL (reference sequence). Deletions cut 3 bases from V and 9 bases from J, with 6 bases between. The CDR3 loop reads CASSHHSEQFF. Here the CDR3 DNA reads TGTGCCAGCAGCCACCACAGTGAGCAGTTCTTC.

The rearrangement joins TRBV12-3 or TRBV12-4 to TRBJ2-5, with a tentative D call TRBD2 (6 bases). The CDR3 length is 15 residues. The V and J ends lost 3 bases and 3 bases respectively, with 14 bases between them. CDR3 in DNA: TGTGCCAGCAGTTTGGGCTGGGACTTCGAAGAGACCCAGTACTTC. As protein: CASSLGWDFEETQYF.

The V call is TRBV20-1, the J call TRBJ2-5; 8 nucleotides align to TRBD2. CDR1 DFQATT and CDR2 SNEGSKA come from the germline V gene (reference sequence). This CDR3 spans 15 amino acids. J gave up 2 bases and V 6 bases, and 11 bases lay outside the gene matches. CDR3 in DNA: TGCAGTGCCGACTTCGGGGCGGGGGGACAAGAGACCCAGTACTTC. The encoded protein is CSADFGAGGQETQYF.

This clonotype was observed a handful of times. The chain combines TRBV19 with TRBJ1-1; possible D gene TRBD1, 5 bases. This CDR3 contains 15 residues. The germline V gene encodes CDR1 LNHDA and CDR2 SQIVND (reference sequence). V was clipped by 1 base and J by 1 base, with 10 bases between them. The CDR3 spells CASSIAGAPNTEAFF. The CDR3 DNA follows: TGTGCCAGTAGTATAGCCGGGGCGCCGAACACTGAAGCTTTCTTT.

The chain combines TRBV6-5 with TRBJ1-2; 7 positions match TRBD1. Trimming cost V 7 bases and J 7 bases; bases outside gene matches: 6. Per the germline V gene, CDR1 is MNHEY and CDR2 is SVGAGI. CDR3 length: 12 residues. This CDR3 is CASTTTGAGYTF. In DNA, the CDR3 is TGTGCCAGCACAACCACAGGGGCTGGCTACACCTTC.